Shown below are 18 T cell receptor beta chains from a single sample sequenced in a study of T cells in narcolepsy. The data were produced by immunoSEQ multiplex PCR, yet TCRdb's version contains in-frame clones alone and is incomplete. The table includes 30,000 to 35,000 clones, 75% to 90% detected once. Sample: CD45RA- memory CD4+ T cells from PBMCs. Receptors were obtained from a human donor with narcolepsy.

The chain couples TRBV30 to TRBJ1-2, with 10 positions matching TRBD1. The junction had 11 bases not matched to a gene; V was cut back by 5 bases and J by 5 bases. The CDR3 totals 15 residues. CDR1 is GTSNPN and CDR2 is SVGIG in the germline V gene (reference sequence). The CDR3 coding sequence is TGTGCCTGGGAGAACTCCGGGACAGGGGATTATGGCTACACCTTC. It encodes CAWENSGTGDYGYTF. Drawing the rest from reference TRBV30 and TRBJ1-2, the complete variable domain is SQTIHQWPATLVQPVGSPLSLECTVEGTSNPNLYWYRQAAGRGLQLLFYSVGIGQISSEVPQNLSASRPQDRQFILSSKKLLLSDSGFYLCAWENSGTGDYGYTFGSGTRLTVV.

The rearrangement links TRBV10-3 to TRBJ2-2; TRBD1 agrees at 8 bases. This CDR3 has 16 residues. Germline V gene sequence: CDR1 ENHRY, CDR2 SYGVKD. The junction had 7 bases not matched to a gene; V was cut back by 1 base and J by 6 bases. For the CDR3, the DNA is TGTGCCATCAGTGAGTTCCCGGGACAGGTCGCCGGGGAGCTGTTTTTT. It yields the protein CAISEFPGQVAGELFF.

V usage is TRBV5-1 and J usage is TRBJ1-1; 9 nucleotides agree with TRBD1. Germline loops: CDR1 SGHRS, CDR2 YFSETQ. V gave up 0 bases and J gave up 5 bases; unmatched junction bases: 5. The CDR3 is 15 residues long. The CDR3 reads CASSLDRGLRTEAFF. DNA for the CDR3: TGCGCCAGCAGCTTGGACAGGGGGCTGAGGACTGAAGCTTTCTTT.

This chain connects TRBV10-2 to TRBJ1-5; D perhaps matches TRBD1 (6 bases). In germline, CDR1 is WSHSY, CDR2 SAAADI. This CDR3 spans 15 amino acids. Trimming pared 2 bases from V and 4 bases from J, leaving 12 bases between. CDR3 protein: CASSENGRGNQPQHF. In nucleotides, the CDR3 is TGCGCCAGCAGTGAGAACGGCAGGGGTAATCAGCCCCAGCATTTT.

The chain recombines TRBV19 with TRBJ1-5, with D possibly being TRBD1 (5 bases). V was clipped by 5 bases and J by 2 bases, with 13 bases between them. CDR3 length equals 15 residues. In germline, CDR1 is LNHDA, CDR2 SQIVND (reference sequence). Here the CDR3 reads CASSGAVWGNQPQHF. CDR3 DNA: TGTGCCAGTAGTGGGGCGGTCTGGGGCAATCAGCCCCAGCATTTT.

V gene TRBV6-4 combines with J gene TRBJ1-2, with a tentative D call TRBD1 (5 bases). The germline gives CDR1 MRHNA, CDR2 SNTAGT. V was cut by 6 bases and J by 3 bases, with 11 bases left in between. This CDR3 is 13 amino acids long. The CDR3 coding sequence is TGTGCCAGCAGGGGGGACGGACACTATGGCTACACCTTC. This sequence encodes CASRGDGHYGYTF.

The V and J genes are TRBV15 and TRBJ2-1; D is possibly TRBD1 (6 bases). Germline V gives CDR1 LNHNV, CDR2 YYDKDF (reference sequence). The V and J ends lost 0 bases and 10 bases respectively, with 13 bases between them. The CDR3 is 14 amino acids. The CDR3 region has the DNA TGTGCCACCAGCAGAGATCGGACAGAGAGGGAGCAGTTCTTC. Translating gives CATSRDRTEREQFF.

The V call is TRBV4-2, the J call TRBJ2-3; 9 bases are shared with TRBD2. V was pared by 1 base and J by 5 bases, with 4 bases of the junction left unmatched. The CDR3 contains 15 residues. From germline, CDR1 is LGHNA and CDR2 YNFKEQ. CDR3 region: CASSQVGLAGDTQYF. The CDR3 DNA reads as TGTGCCAGCAGCCAAGTGGGACTAGCAGGAGATACGCAGTATTTT.

This sequence joins TRBV4-1 and TRBJ2-3; tentative D call: TRBD1 (5 bases). V was trimmed by 3 bases and J by 1 base, leaving 8 bases between them. This CDR3 has 14 amino acids. Germline assignment: CDR1 MGHRA and CDR2 YSYEKL. The CDR3 bases are TGCGCCAGCAGCCAGTCCAGGGGCACAGATACGCAGTATTTT. It translates to CASSQSRGTDTQYF.

This chain links TRBV18 with TRBJ1-2; D is uncertain. Germline lookup yields CDR1 KGHSH and CDR2 LQKENI. This CDR3 has 12 residues. Trimming took off 0 bases at V and 7 bases at J, with 6 bases between the two ends. The CDR3 nucleotides read TGTGCCAGCTCACCACCACAGCTTGGCTACACCTTC. Its translation is CASSPPQLGYTF.

The V and J genes are TRBV5-1 and TRBJ2-3, with D unresolved. Germline loops: CDR1 SGHRS, CDR2 YFSETQ. There are 12 residues in the CDR3. The V end lost 5 bases, the J end lost 2 bases, and 6 bases lay between the germline ends. The CDR3 here is CASRTDTDTQYF. The CDR3 bases are TGCGCCAGCAGAACAGACACAGATACGCAGTATTTT. Full variable domain (remainder filled in from reference TRBV5-1 and TRBJ2-3): KAGVTQTPRYLIKTRGQQVTLSCSPISGHRSVSWYQQTPGQGLQFLFEYFSETQRNKGNFPGRFSGRQFSNSRSEMNVSTLELGDSALYLCASRTDTDTQYFGPGTRLTVL.

The rearrangement links TRBV7-2 to TRBJ1-1, with 7 bases that match TRBD1. V shed 5 bases, J shed 7 bases, and the junction held 7 bases outside the gene matches. The CDR3 loop spans 13 amino acids. Germline V gives CDR1 SGHTA, CDR2 FQGNSA. For the CDR3, the DNA is TGTGCCAGCAGCGCCTACAGGGGACTTGAAGCTTTCTTT. This sequence encodes CASSAYRGLEAFF.

As for this clone: The junction departs from germline at one end; a sequencing error may be responsible. The chain combines TRBV30 with TRBJ1-2, with 9 positions matching TRBD1. CDR3 length equals 14 residues. Germline CDR1 is GTSNPN and CDR2 is SVGIG (reference sequence). The CDR3 region is CARSPPGTGRGYTF. The CDR3 DNA reads as TGTGCCCGGAGTCCGCCCGGGACAGGGAGGGGCTACACCTTC.

The chain joins TRBV7-9 to TRBJ2-1; maybe TRBD2 (6 bases). V was cut by 7 bases and J by 0 bases, with 13 bases left in between. CDR1 is SEHNR, CDR2 FQNEAQ, per germline (reference sequence). This CDR3 contains 15 residues. As DNA, the CDR3 is TGTGCCAGCACCCCTCTCGGGAGCTCCTACAATGAGCAGTTCTTC. Translating gives CASTPLGSSYNEQFF.

The chain links TRBV7-2 to TRBJ2-7, with no clear D. V lost 1 base, J lost 3 bases, and 4 bases lay in between. Germline CDR1 is SGHTA and CDR2 is FQGNSA. The CDR3 runs to 12 residues. CDR3 region: CASSLGSYEQYF. The CDR3 DNA reads as TGTGCCAGCAGCTTAGGGAGCTACGAGCAGTACTTC. The variable domain in full, completed from reference TRBV7-2 and TRBJ2-7, reads GAGVSQSPSNKVTEKGKDVELRCDPISGHTALYWYRQSLGQGLEFLIYFQGNSAPDKSGLPSDRFSAERTGGSVSTLTIQRTQQEDSAVYLCASSLGSYEQYFGPGTRLTVT.

The gene calls are TRBV30 and TRBJ1-2, with 7 nucleotides matching TRBD1. Germline CDR1 GTSNPN, CDR2 SVGIG (reference sequence). This CDR3 comprises 12 residues. V lost 5 bases, J lost 8 bases, and 8 bases stayed unmatched. CDR3: CAWGDNRGGYTF. CDR3 nucleotides: TGTGCCTGGGGGGATAACAGGGGAGGCTACACCTTC.

This chain links TRBV18 with TRBJ2-2; 7 positions match TRBD1. Per the germline V gene, CDR1 is KGHSH and CDR2 is LQKENI. CDR3 length: 14 amino acids. Losses at the gene ends were 3 bases for V and 3 bases for J; bases not matched to a gene: 1. CDR3 in amino acids: CASSPGQDTGELFF. For the CDR3, the DNA is TGTGCCAGCTCACCCGGACAGGACACCGGGGAGCTGTTTTTT. Variable domain in full (rest from reference TRBV18 and TRBJ2-2): NAGVMQNPRHLVRRRGQEARLRCSPMKGHSHVYWYRQLPEEGLKFMVYLQKENIIDESGMPKERFSAEFPKEGPSILRIQQVVRGDSAAYFCASSPGQDTGELFFGEGSRLTVL.

The chain combines TRBV7-9 with TRBJ2-3, with D possibly matching TRBD1 (5 bases). V dropped 1 base and J dropped 4 bases, with 12 bases sitting between them. Per germline, CDR1 SEHNR and CDR2 FQNEAQ (reference sequence). The CDR3 is 15 residues long. The CDR3 DNA reads TGTGCCAGCAGCTTAGGACCAGGGAAGGCAGATACGCAGTATTTT. It is translated as CASSLGPGKADTQYF.